The TCR beta chain described here comes from a study of blood T cell repertoires in COVID-19. Background on the study: COVID-19 samples from acute and convalescent phases originated in the United States, Italy and Spain. Sources were T cells, B-cell-depleted T cells, or PBMCs; the material itself was cDNA or gDNA.

The V end lost 2 bases, the J end lost 3 bases, and 11 bases lay between the germline ends. Germline CDR1 reads SGDLS; CDR2 reads YYNGEE. The length of the CDR3 is 14 residues. Libraries were prepared by immunoSEQ multiplex PCR; TCRdb keeps only in-frame clonotypes and omits some of them. The table shows about 280,000 clones, with around 90% occurring only once. Specimen: PBMCs or T cells enriched from blood (not recorded which). The receptor comes from a middle-aged man who had been exposed to COVID-19. The chain recombines TRBV9 with TRBJ1-2; D possibly corresponds to TRBD1 (5 bases). In DNA form, the CDR3 reads TGTGCCAGCAGCGTGGGGCAAAACTACTATGGCTACACCTTC. Its protein is CASSVGQNYYGYTF.